This entry lists 5 T cell receptor beta chains sequenced from one sample in a study of human T cells and chemical hapten exposure. TCRdb independently ran MiXCR on the RACE reads; one entry per CDR3 protein. The sample has about 51,000 distinct CDR3 sequences, about a tenth seen once. Described time point: pre-sensitization, week 0. Regarding treatment: therapeutic diphenylcyclopropenone sensitization with weekly scalp DPC. This material consisted of whole blood, taken in connection with sensitization to the hapten diphenylcyclopropenone (DPC). The receptors come from a woman between 35 and 50 years old with alopecia areata. Some clones in this sample may be carry-over from other donors' samples.

This clonotype was seen repeatedly, ten times or more. The chain couples TRBV9 to TRBJ2-5; no definite D call. CDR1 SGDLS and CDR2 YYNGEE come from the germline V gene. The CDR3 runs 15 residues. The V end was cut by 6 bases, the J end by 5 bases, with 20 bases between. CDR3 amino acids: CASTPLGFPRETQYF. DNA for the CDR3: TGTGCCAGCACTCCCTTGGGGTTCCCGAGGGAGACCCAGTACTTC.

The rearrangement links TRBV7-8 to TRBJ1-6; TRBD1 is a possible D gene (5 bases). The CDR3 loop spans 15 amino acids. V was pared by 0 bases and J by 5 bases, with 8 bases between. The germline V gene encodes CDR1 SGHVS and CDR2 FQNEAQ. CDR3 in amino acids: CASSLAAGHNSPLHF. CDR3 sequence (DNA): TGTGCCAGCAGCTTAGCGGCAGGGCATAATTCACCCCTCCACTTT. Together with reference TRBV7-8 and TRBJ1-6, the CDR3 gives the full variable domain: GAGVSQSPRYKVAKRGQDVALRCDPISGHVSLFWYQQALGQGPEFLTYFQNEAQLDKSGLPSDRFFAERPEGSVSTLKIQRTQQEDSAVYLCASSLAAGHNSPLHFGNGTRLTVT.

This clonotype was seen at least ten times. The CDR3 coding sequence is TGTGCCAGCAGTTCCTTCTCTGGAAACACCATATATTTT. Protein: CASSSFSGNTIYF. The chain joins TRBV2 to TRBJ1-3; D not certain. V was pared by 5 bases and J by 0 bases, with 5 bases between. Per the germline V gene, CDR1 is SNHLY and CDR2 is FYNNEI. The CDR3 is made up of 13 amino acids.

Here the CDR3 DNA reads TGTGCCAGCAGCGTCACCGGGACAGCGCCGCAAGAGACCCAGTACTTC. Translation gives CASSVTGTAPQETQYF. This chain joins TRBV5-4 and TRBJ2-5; 7 bases are shared with TRBD1. The germline V gene encodes CDR1 SGHNT and CDR2 YYREEE (reference sequence). The length of the CDR3 is 16 residues. J gave up 2 bases and V 4 bases, and 11 bases lay outside the gene matches.

This clonotype was seen ten or more times. V usage is TRBV12-3 or TRBV12-4 and J usage is TRBJ2-1, with D possibly being TRBD1 (6 bases). The CDR3 spans 12 residues. V was trimmed by 7 bases and J by 4 bases, leaving 8 bases between them. The CDR3 DNA reads TGTGCCAGCATCGACAGGTACAATGAGCAGTTCTTC. Translation gives CASIDRYNEQFF.